This T cell receptor (beta chain) was observed in a study of shared clonotypes between healthy human individuals. Study summary: Donors, aged 18 to 49, were a couple of women and a few men.

As for this clone: What it recognizes is unknown.

An approximately 200 ng quantity of DNA, tens of thousands of T cell genomes, went into the sorted-subset replicate PCRs. Produced via immunoSEQ multiplex PCR; TCRdb's table is partial and in-frame only. The sample shows around 600,000 clones, approximately 95% of them seen only once. Study observations and caveats: Around 5% was the fraction of naive CD4 clonotypes found shared across a few donors.

Cells designated naive CD8 were CD45RO-negative and were positively selected for CCR7, with terminally differentiated effector memory CD45RA+ cells excluded. The study enrolled healthy HIV-negative adults without recent acute infections or vaccinations as donors. Input material: naive CD8+ T cells sorted from blood. The TCR was taken from a woman under 40 in good health.

CDR3 residues: CASSLSAIGEQYF. The CDR3 coding sequence is TGTGCCAGCAGCTTATCGGCTATCGGTGAGCAGTACTTC. This chain uses TRBV7-9 with TRBJ2-7; D uncertain. The CDR3 contains 13 residues. The V and J ends lost 2 bases and 7 bases respectively, with 12 bases between them. In germline, CDR1 is SEHNR, CDR2 FQNEAQ (reference sequence).